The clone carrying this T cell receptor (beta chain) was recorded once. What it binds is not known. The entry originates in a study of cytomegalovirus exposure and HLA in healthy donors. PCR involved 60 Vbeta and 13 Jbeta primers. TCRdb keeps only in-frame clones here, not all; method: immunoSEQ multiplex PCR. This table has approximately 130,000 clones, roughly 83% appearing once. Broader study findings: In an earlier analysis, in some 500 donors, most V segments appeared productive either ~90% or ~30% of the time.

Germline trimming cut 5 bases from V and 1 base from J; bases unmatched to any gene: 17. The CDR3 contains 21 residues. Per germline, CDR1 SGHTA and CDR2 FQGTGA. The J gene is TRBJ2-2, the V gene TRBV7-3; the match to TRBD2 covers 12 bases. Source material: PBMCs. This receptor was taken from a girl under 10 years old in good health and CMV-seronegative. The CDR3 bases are TGTGCCAGCAGCGGGTCTTTACCCGGACTAGCGGGAACGGTGAACACCGGGGAGCTGTTTTTT. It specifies CASSGSLPGLAGTVNTGELFF.